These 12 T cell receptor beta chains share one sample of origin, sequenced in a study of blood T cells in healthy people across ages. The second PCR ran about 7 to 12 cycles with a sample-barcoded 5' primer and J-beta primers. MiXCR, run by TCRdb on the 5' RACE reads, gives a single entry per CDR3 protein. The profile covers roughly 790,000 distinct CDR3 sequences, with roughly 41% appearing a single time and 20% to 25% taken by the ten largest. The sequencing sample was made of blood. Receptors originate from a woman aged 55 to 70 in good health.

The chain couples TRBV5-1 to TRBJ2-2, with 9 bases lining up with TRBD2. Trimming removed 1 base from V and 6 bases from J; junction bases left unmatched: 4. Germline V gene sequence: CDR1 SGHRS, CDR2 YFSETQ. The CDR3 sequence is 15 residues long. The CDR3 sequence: CASSLSGGPSGELFF. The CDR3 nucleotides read TGCGCCAGCAGCTTGAGCGGGGGGCCCTCCGGGGAGCTGTTTTTT.

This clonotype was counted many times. Written as DNA, the CDR3 is TGTGCCAGCAGCTTGAACAGGGAGACCCAGTACTTC. This gives the protein CASSLNRETQYF. The chain carries TRBV7-2 and TRBJ2-5, with D perhaps matching TRBD1 (5 bases). V was clipped by 3 bases and J by 5 bases, with 7 bases between them. CDR3 length: 12 amino acids. Germline V gene sequence: CDR1 SGHTA, CDR2 FQGNSA.

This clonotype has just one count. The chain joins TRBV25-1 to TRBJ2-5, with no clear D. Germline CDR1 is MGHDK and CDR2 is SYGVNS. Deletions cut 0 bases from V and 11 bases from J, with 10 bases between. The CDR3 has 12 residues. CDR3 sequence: CASSEYSNEQYF. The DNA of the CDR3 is TGTGCCAGCAGTGAATATAGCAATGAGCAGTACTTC.

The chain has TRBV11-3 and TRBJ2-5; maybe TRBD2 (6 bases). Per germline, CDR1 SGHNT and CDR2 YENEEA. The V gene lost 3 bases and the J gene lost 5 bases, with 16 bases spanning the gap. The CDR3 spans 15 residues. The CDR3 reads CASSFSGSGRETQYF. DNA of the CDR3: TGTGCCAGCAGCTTCTCCGGGAGTGGTAGGGAGACCCAGTACTTC.

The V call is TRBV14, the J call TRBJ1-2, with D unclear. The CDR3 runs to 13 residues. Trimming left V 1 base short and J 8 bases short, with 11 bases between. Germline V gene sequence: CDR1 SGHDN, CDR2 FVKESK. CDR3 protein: CASSQVMDAGYTF. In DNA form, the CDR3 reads TGTGCCAGCAGCCAAGTTATGGACGCCGGCTACACCTTC.

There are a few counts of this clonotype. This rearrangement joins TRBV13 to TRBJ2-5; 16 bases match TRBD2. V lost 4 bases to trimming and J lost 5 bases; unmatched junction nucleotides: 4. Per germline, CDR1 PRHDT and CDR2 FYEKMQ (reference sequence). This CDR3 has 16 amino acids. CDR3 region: CASSSGTSGGGETQYF. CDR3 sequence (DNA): TGTGCCAGCAGCTCCGGGACTAGCGGGGGGGGTGAGACCCAGTACTTC.

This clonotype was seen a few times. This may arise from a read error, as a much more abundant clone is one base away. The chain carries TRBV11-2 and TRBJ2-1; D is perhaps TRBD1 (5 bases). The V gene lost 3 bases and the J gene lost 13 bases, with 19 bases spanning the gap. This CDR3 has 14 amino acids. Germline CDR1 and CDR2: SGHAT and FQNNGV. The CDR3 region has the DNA TGTGCCAGCAGCTTTGGGGCGGCCCAAGAGACCCAGTTCTTC. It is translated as CASSFGAAQETQFF.

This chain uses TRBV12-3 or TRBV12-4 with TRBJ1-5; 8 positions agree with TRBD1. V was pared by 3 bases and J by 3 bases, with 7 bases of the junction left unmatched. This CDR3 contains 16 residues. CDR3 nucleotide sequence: TGTGCCAGCAGTTTCCTCCTGACAGGGGTCAATCAGCCCCAGCATTTT. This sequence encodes CASSFLLTGVNQPQHF.

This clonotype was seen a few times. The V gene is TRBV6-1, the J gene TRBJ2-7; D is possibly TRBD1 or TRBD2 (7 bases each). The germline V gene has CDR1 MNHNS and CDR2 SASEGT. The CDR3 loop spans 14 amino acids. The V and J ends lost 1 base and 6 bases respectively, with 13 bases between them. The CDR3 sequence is CASSEDAGGAEQYF. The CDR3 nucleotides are TGTGCCAGCAGTGAAGATGCAGGGGGGGCCGAGCAGTACTTC.

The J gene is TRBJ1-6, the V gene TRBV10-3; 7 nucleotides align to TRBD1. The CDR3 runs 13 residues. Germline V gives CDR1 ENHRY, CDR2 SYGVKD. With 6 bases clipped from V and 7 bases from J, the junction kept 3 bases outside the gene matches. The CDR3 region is CAIRGQENSPLHF. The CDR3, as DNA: TGTGCCATCAGAGGACAGGAGAATTCACCCCTCCACTTT.

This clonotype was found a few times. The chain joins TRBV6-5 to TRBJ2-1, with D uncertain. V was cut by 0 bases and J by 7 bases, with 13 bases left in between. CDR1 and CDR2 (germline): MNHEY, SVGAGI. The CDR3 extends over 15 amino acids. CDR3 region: CASSYSILGTNEQFF. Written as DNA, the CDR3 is TGTGCCAGCAGTTACTCGATTTTGGGTACGAATGAGCAGTTCTTC.

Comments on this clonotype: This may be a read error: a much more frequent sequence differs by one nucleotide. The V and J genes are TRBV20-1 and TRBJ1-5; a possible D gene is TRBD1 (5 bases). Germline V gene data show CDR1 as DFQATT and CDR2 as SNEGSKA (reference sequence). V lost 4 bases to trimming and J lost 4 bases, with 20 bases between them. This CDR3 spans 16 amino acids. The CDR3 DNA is TGCAGTGCTATTTGGTCGGGGGTGGGGGGGAATCAGCCCCAGCATTTT. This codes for CSAIWSGVGGNQPQHF.